Listed below are T cell receptor beta chains from one sample, sequenced in a study of vaccination and CD4 T cells after COVID-19. These receptors have no known antigen. TCRdb itself ran the PCR reads through MiXCR, one entry per CDR3 protein. Altogether some 8,900 distinct CDR3 sequences are present, 59% being singletons, with the ten largest covering roughly a quarter. The sequenced sample was CD4+ T cells from blood, cultured in vitro. The receptors stem from a human donor who had recovered from COVID-19. CDR3s include the opening cysteine and the closing phenylalanine or tryptophan. Fields, in order: J gene, clone size, D gene, V gene, CDR3 DNA, CDR3 protein. The D gene is left open where the match is weak. Some rows mark clone size as missing; the rest say once, few, many or name a class of expanded clone.

TRBJ2-7 | few | NA | TRBV20-1 | TGCAGTATAGACAGGCCCTACGAGCAGTACTTC | CSIDRPYEQYF
TRBJ1-1 | NA | NA | TRBV20-1 | TGCAGTGCTAGGGAGACAGTCAACACTGAAGCTTTCTTT | CSARETVNTEAFF
TRBJ1-2 | NA | NA | TRBV6-1 | TGTGCCAGCAGAACGCCGACAGACTATGGCTACACCTTC | CASRTPTDYGYTF
TRBJ1-2 | few | NA | TRBV20-1 | TGCAGTGCTAGGTCCACCTTCACAGGAGATTATGGCTACACCTTC | CSARSTFTGDYGYTF
TRBJ1-5 | few | NA | TRBV28 | TGTGCCAGCAGCACCCCCCACAGGGCGCATCAGCCCCAGCATTTT | CASSTPHRAHQPQHF
TRBJ2-7 | few | NA | TRBV6-1 | TGTGCCAGCAGACCCGAGGGACGATACTACGAGCAGTACTTC | CASRPEGRYYEQYF
TRBJ1-2 | few | TRBD1 | TRBV20-1 | TGCAGTGCTAGAGAGGTCGCAGGGGGCCGCTACACCTTC | CSAREVAGGRYTF
TRBJ1-5 | NA | NA | TRBV3-1 | TGTGCCAGCAGCCAAGATCCCCGCCAGCCCCAGCATTTT | CASSQDPRQPQHF
TRBJ1-1 | NA | TRBD1 | TRBV20-1 | TGCAGTGCTAGTCGGGACAGGGACACTGAAGCTTTCTTT | CSASRDRDTEAFF
TRBJ2-7 | few | TRBD1 | TRBV10-3 | TGTGCCATCGGCCCAGGGGGCTACGAGCAGTACTTC | CAIGPGGYEQYF
TRBJ2-1 | NA | TRBD2 | TRBV7-2 | TGTGCCAGCAGCTTAGGGACTAGCGGGACCTATGAGCAGTTCTTC | CASSLGTSGTYEQFF
TRBJ2-1 | NA | TRBD2 | TRBV11-3 | TGTGCCAGCAGGGGACTAGCGGGAGATGAGCAGTTCTTC | CASRGLAGDEQFF
TRBJ2-7 | NA | TRBD2 | TRBV20-1 | TGCAGTGCTACGTCAGCGGGGCTCCCGAGGGAGCAGTACTTC | CSATSAGLPREQYF
TRBJ1-6 | NA | NA | TRBV20-1 | TGCAGTGCCAAAGGGCGGGGGTGGAATTCACCCCTCCACTTT | CSAKGRGWNSPLHF
TRBJ1-2 | few | NA | TRBV28 | TGTGCCAGCAGTTTGACACAGGGCGGCTATGGCTACACCTTC | CASSLTQGGYGYTF
TRBJ1-1 | NA | NA | TRBV28 | TGTGCCAGCACGCACAGGGAATACACTGAAGCTTTCTTT | CASTHREYTEAFF
TRBJ2-7 | NA | NA | TRBV28 | TGTGCCAGCAGTGAACTGTACTACGAGCAGTACTTC | CASSELYYEQYF
TRBJ2-7 | NA | TRBD1 | TRBV6-2/TRBV6-3 | TGTGCCAGCAGTACCCCCACAGGGGGCAGGTACGAGCAGTACTTC | CASSTPTGGRYEQYF
TRBJ2-5 | NA | TRBD1 | TRBV6-2/TRBV6-3 | TGTGCCAGCAGTCGGGGACAGCCCGTAGGAGAGACCCAGTACTTC | CASSRGQPVGETQYF
TRBJ2-5 | few | TRBD2 | TRBV27 | TGTGCCAGCAGCCGACTAGCGGGGCGCCAAGAGACCCAGTACTTC | CASSRLAGRQETQYF
TRBJ1-6 | few | NA | TRBV20-1 | TGCAGTGCTAGAGATATCCCGGGGGCTGGGTCACCCCTCCACTTT | CSARDIPGAGSPLHF
TRBJ2-7 | NA | NA | TRBV27 | TGTGCCAGCAGCCGCATGACAGGTCCAAGCTACGAGCAGTACTTC | CASSRMTGPSYEQYF
TRBJ2-5 | NA | TRBD2 | TRBV20-1 | TGCAGTGCTAGAGGGGTTAGCGGGGTGGAGACCCAGTACTTC | CSARGVSGVETQYF
TRBJ1-1 | NA | NA | TRBV28 | TGTGCCGCAGGAGGGACGGGATATGAAGCTTTCTTT | CAAGGTGYEAFF
TRBJ2-5 | large | NA | TRBV6-2/TRBV6-3 | TGTGCCAGCAGTTACTACAGGGAAGTAGGGGAGACCCAGTACTTC | CASSYYREVGETQYF
TRBJ2-3 | NA | TRBD1 | TRBV7-9 | TGTGCCAGCAGCTTGGGACAGGGCACAGATACGCAGTATTTT | CASSLGQGTDTQYF
TRBJ2-3 | few | TRBD2 | TRBV20-1 | TGCAGTGCTCGACCATTACCTAGCGGTAGCACAGATACGCAGTATTTT | CSARPLPSGSTDTQYF
TRBJ1-6 | few | NA | TRBV7-2 | TGTGCCAGCAGCCCTCAGTTCATCGCACCCCTCCACTTT | CASSPQFIAPLHF
TRBJ2-7 | NA | NA | TRBV30 | TGTGCCTGGAGCCCCTCCTACGAGCAGTACTTC | CAWSPSYEQYF
TRBJ2-1 | few | NA | TRBV20-1 | TGCAGTGCTAGGAGGGTTAATGAGCAGTTCTTC | CSARRVNEQFF
TRBJ2-5 | NA | NA | TRBV10-2 | TGCGCCAGCAGTGAGTCGGGGACCCAGTACTTC | CASSESGTQYF
TRBJ1-2 | NA | NA | TRBV28 | TGTGCCAGCACCCCCGGGACGGCCTATGGCTACACCTTC | CASTPGTAYGYTF
TRBJ2-7 | NA | NA | TRBV7-2 | TGTGCCAGCAGCCGGGACCCGTTCTACGAGCAGTACTTC | CASSRDPFYEQYF
TRBJ1-2 | NA | TRBD1 | TRBV7-6 | TGTGCCAGCAGCTTAGTGGGGACAGGCGATGGCTACACCTTC | CASSLVGTGDGYTF
TRBJ2-1 | NA | NA | TRBV9 | TGTGCCAGCAGCGTAGATGTAGTACTACATGAGCAGTTCTTC | CASSVDVVLHEQFF
TRBJ2-7 | few | NA | TRBV28 | TGTGCCAGCACCGAGGACACCTACGAGCAGTACTTC | CASTEDTYEQYF
TRBJ2-7 | few | NA | TRBV15 | TGTGCCACCAGCAGTGGCAGGGGAGGATACGAGCAGTACTTC | CATSSGRGGYEQYF
TRBJ1-6 | few | NA | TRBV6-5 | TGTGCCAGCAGTTACGAGGGGATTGGGTCACCCCTCCACTTT | CASSYEGIGSPLHF
TRBJ1-5 | once | NA | TRBV7-6 | TGTGCCAGCAGCCTGCAGGGGAATCAGCCCCAGCATTTT | CASSLQGNQPQHF
TRBJ2-1 | NA | NA | TRBV6-1 | TGTGCCAGCAGTGCCCGAGTAGACCCAAGGGGCGATGAGCAGTTCTTC | CASSARVDPRGDEQFF
TRBJ2-5 | NA | TRBD2 | TRBV7-2 | TGTGCCAGCAGCTTCCCTAGCGGGACGACCCAGTACTTC | CASSFPSGTTQYF
TRBJ2-7 | NA | NA | TRBV15 | TGTGCCACCAGCCCAGGCCGGGGTTCCTACGAGCAGTACTTC | CATSPGRGSYEQYF
TRBJ1-2 | medium-sized | NA | TRBV20-1 | TGCAGTGCTAGATCTCCGGGTAACTATGGCTACACCTTC | CSARSPGNYGYTF
TRBJ2-5 | few | NA | TRBV6-2/TRBV6-3 | TGTGCCAGCAGTTACTACAGGGCCGAGACCCAGTACTTC | CASSYYRAETQYF
TRBJ2-7 | NA | TRBD2 | TRBV7-8 | TGTGCCAGCAGCCGTGGGACTAGCGGGAAGATCAGCGAGCAGTACTTC | CASSRGTSGKISEQYF
TRBJ2-7 | NA | NA | TRBV5-4 | TGTGCCAGCAGCACACAGGGTAAGCAGTACTTC | CASSTQGKQYF
TRBJ1-5 | few | NA | TRBV7-2 | TGTGCCAGCAGCTTAGATCGGGGTGGTCAGCCCCAGCATTTT | CASSLDRGGQPQHF
TRBJ2-3 | NA | TRBD2 | TRBV7-2 | TGTGCCAGCCGACTAGCGGGAAGCACAGATACGCAGTGTTTT | CASRLAGSTDTQCF
TRBJ2-5 | NA | NA | TRBV20-1 | TGCAGTGCTAGTGGTGTAGAGACCCAGTACTTC | CSASGVETQYF
TRBJ1-2 | NA | TRBD1 | TRBV28 | TGTGCCAGCAGTTTATGGAGAACAGGGGGCGACGCCCGCTACACCTTC | CASSLWRTGGDARYTF
TRBJ2-5 | NA | NA | TRBV7-9 | TGTGCCAGCAGCCTTACGGAGACCCAGTACTTC | CASSLTETQYF
TRBJ1-5 | once | NA | TRBV20-1 | TGCAGTGCCACGCAGGCGGGCCGTGGAGGCAATCAGCCCCAGCATTTT | CSATQAGRGGNQPQHF
TRBJ2-7 | once | NA | TRBV20-1 | TGCAGTGCTCGTCCACCCAACGGCGGCTACGAGCAGTACTTC | CSARPPNGGYEQYF
TRBJ2-5 | few | TRBD2 | TRBV7-2 | TGTGCCAGCAGCTTAGCCAGGACTAGCCGTGAGACCCAGTACTTC | CASSLARTSRETQYF
TRBJ2-5 | NA | NA | TRBV27 | TGTGCCAGCAGTTTAGTGGCTTCCGGGATAGGGGGGGGGACCCAGTACTTC | CASSLVASGIGGGTQYF